Sequencing of this TCR beta chain was carried out in a study of blood T cell repertoires in COVID-19. The wider study: Acute and convalescent COVID-19 specimens originated in the United States, Italy and Spain.

The germline V and J ends were trimmed by 6 bases and 6 bases, with 12 bases remaining between them. This CDR3 has 12 amino acids. The germline gives CDR1 MNHNY, CDR2 SVGAGI (reference sequence). Study processing details: Reference gene primer amplification yielded estimated nucleated cell counts. Repertoires were generated with immunoSEQ multiplex PCR, while TCRdb's copy carries only in-frame clones and drops some. V, J and clone size reflect that table, while D and trimming were determined from the DNA. The sample includes around 140,000 clones, about 89% of them seen just once. The sample comprised peripheral blood. The rearrangement links TRBV6-6 to TRBJ2-7; D is perhaps TRBD2 (6 bases). The sequence derives from a middle-aged man with active COVID-19. CDR3 region: CASSAGGSEQYF. The CDR3 DNA reads TGTGCCAGCAGCGCTGGGGGGTCCGAGCAGTACTTC.